This T cell receptor beta chain was obtained from a study of blood T cells in healthy people across ages (dated by TCRdb to about 2015). About the full investigation: In model experiments, roughly one uniquely barcoded TCR beta cDNA molecule per two T cells was captured by template switching. The donors were divided into four age groups: young (average around 15 years), middle-aged (over 35), aged (approximately 62) and long-lived (82). To avoid experimental bias, donors of different ages were distributed randomly across sequencing lanes. Using deep sequencing normalized with unique cDNA molecular identifiers, the study measured how TCR beta repertoire diversity changes with age. The study analyzed two additional independent replicas of 1 million unique cDNA reads from the same blood draw for two donors, one aged 18 to 30 and one aged 80 or older. Broad study findings and their caveats: Conclusive comparison of naive and antigen-experienced compartments was prevented by the profiling of bulk unsorted PBMCs. The long-lived group showed more naive CD4+ T cells, fewer expanded clones and increased TCR diversity than the aged group, suggesting age selection. Because the CMV infection status of the donors was unknown, age-related changes in expanded clonotypes may potentially have been confounded. Estimates of total diversity based on one million sequenced T cells were considered lower bounds and underestimates. The percentage of naive T cells measured by flow cytometry correlated strongly with observed TCR beta diversity. Observed TCR beta diversity per million T cells fell roughly linearly with age, and a significant reduction was already apparent by age about 43.

The junction carries 14 bases between V and J, which are trimmed by 4 bases and 2 bases respectively. The CDR3 covers 15 residues, taking in both the cysteine and the phenylalanine. Only the CDR3 portion is preserved as DNA: 45 bases, with reading frame beginning at the first base. In the germline V gene, CDR1 corresponds to MGHRA and CDR2 to YSYEKL. Donors were a few dozen systemically healthy Caucasian individuals from Russia aged 6 to 90 years. Each donor gave around 9 milliliters of peripheral blood, collected into EDTA-treated Vacutainer tubes. PBMCs were isolated by Ficoll-Paque density-gradient centrifugation, with at least 6.5 million obtained per sample. Trizol reagent was used to extract total RNA from the PBMCs, yielding at least 5 micrograms per sample. Naive CD45RAhigh/CD27high T cell percentages were measured by flow cytometry on a PBMC aliquot from every donor. Libraries were prepared through 5' RACE. TCRdb records Illumina HiSeq 2500 as the sequencer. A second PCR of roughly 6 to 11 cycles was performed with a sample-barcoded 5' primer and a J-beta primer mix. A unique molecular identifier was introduced onto each TCR beta cDNA molecule by a template-switch 5' adaptor carrying 12 random nucleotides. At least 2.5 million CDR3-containing paired-end reads were obtained from each sample. First-strand cDNA synthesis was performed from all RNA using the Mint cDNA synthesis kit, with priming by a TRBC-specific oligonucleotide. After uracil-DNA glycosylase treatment, a first 18-cycle PCR used universal primers M1SS and BC2_uni_R on all cDNA. The authors processed their data as follows. For normalization, 1 million high-quality reads, each with a distinct molecular identifier, were randomly selected from each sample. Instead of being binned into consensus sequences, reads with shared molecular identifiers were discarded. MiTCR, with a Q25 quality threshold and the strictest error-elimination algorithm, was used for CDR3 identification, clonotype clustering and error correction. Lower-bound total TCR beta diversity was estimated with a nonparametric unseen species model using Euler transformation. The raw public reads went through TCRdb reprocessing: fastp at Q25, MiXCR clone calling, in-frame beta chains kept. Entries are consolidated by CDR3 protein sequence, retaining the most common genes and DNA. The V and J calls follow TCRdb's processing rather than the paper's. A total of 890,000 or so distinct CDR3 sequences appear in this sample, around two thirds of them only once. The ten largest clones add up to about a quarter of the sample.

About this clonotype: There is no known antigen for this receptor. No clone much larger than this one lies a single base away; base qualities are absent.

Sequencing was done on a sample of blood. The source of this sequence is a man in his thirties or forties in good health. The receptor chain draws on TRBV4-1 and TRBJ1-1; too little of a D gene remains to name it. The nucleotide sequence is given as TGCGCCAGCAGCCCCCCGCGGACCAGCAACACTGAAGCTTTCTTT. Its amino acids are CASSPPRTSNTEAFF.